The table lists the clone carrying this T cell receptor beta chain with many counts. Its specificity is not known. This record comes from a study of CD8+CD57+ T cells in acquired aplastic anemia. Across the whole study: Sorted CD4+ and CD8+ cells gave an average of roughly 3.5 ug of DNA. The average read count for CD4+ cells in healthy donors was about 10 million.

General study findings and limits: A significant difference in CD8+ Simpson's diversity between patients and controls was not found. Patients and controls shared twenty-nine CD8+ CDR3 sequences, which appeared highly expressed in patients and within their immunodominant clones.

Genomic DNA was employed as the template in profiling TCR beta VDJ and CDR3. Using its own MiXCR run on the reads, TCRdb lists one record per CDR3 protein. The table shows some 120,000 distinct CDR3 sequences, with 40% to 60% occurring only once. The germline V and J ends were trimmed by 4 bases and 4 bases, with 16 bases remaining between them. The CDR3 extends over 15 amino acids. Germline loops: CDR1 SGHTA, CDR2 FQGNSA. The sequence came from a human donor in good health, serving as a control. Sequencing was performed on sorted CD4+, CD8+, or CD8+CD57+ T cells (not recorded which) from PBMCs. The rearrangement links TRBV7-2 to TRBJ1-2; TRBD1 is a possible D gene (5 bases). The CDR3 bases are TGTGCCAGCAGCTCAGGGCCGACTACCTCCTATGGCTACACCTTC. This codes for CASSSGPTTSYGYTF.